The T cell receptor (beta chain) under discussion was sequenced for a study of cytomegalovirus exposure and HLA in healthy donors (dated by TCRdb to 2017 to 2019). With respect to the entire study: In an earlier analysis of 450 to 750 of the donors, approximately 260 Gb of sequence data and approximately 100 million unique TCR beta sequences from about 179 million T cells were reported. Using immunosequencing, the study profiled T cell repertoires from roughly 650 subjects and related those repertoires to cytomegalovirus serostatus. In an earlier analysis of roughly 600 of the donors, high-throughput TCR beta sequencing was used to judge whether each TCR beta V gene segment behaved as functional or pseudogenic. Rather than drawing on any new phenotypic data, the later analysis identified candidate immune exposures from TCR beta sequences and the way those sequences occurred across donors. Approximately 330 gigabases of sequencing data and 91 million or so unique TCR sequences made up an early release that covered several hundred HLA-typed donors. All discovery cohort repertoires had been generated using a single sequencing platform. Typing coverage differed by locus: A, B, C, DRB1 and DQB1 were typed in roughly 620-630 donors, DQA1 in about 560, DPA1 in 600 to 610, and DPB1 in about 450. Genome-wide SNP genotypes for about three fifths of the roughly 700 donors were used in a later genetic analysis, which treated that subset as a discovery cohort. HLA typing included class I and class II loci at four-digit resolution. In a later analysis, previously published TCR beta repertoires from 550 to 750 donors were re-analyzed and high-resolution HLA genotyping was added so that TCR occurrence patterns could be studied. Among some 410 genotyped donors of the cohort, an average of about 240,000 unique TCR beta nucleotide sequences were sequenced per donor, around a sixth of them non-productive. Among the roughly 370 genotyped donors, around 81% belonged to the genetic ancestry cluster associated with self-reported Caucasian donors. High-throughput TCR immunosequencing, statistical association of individual TCRs with disease status, and machine learning were combined to predict cytomegalovirus infection status. The aim of the study was to test whether cataloging public T cell receptors could identify signatures of past pathogen exposure. Donor age, sex, ethnicity and CMV serostatus were compiled alongside the repertoire data. Because of strong linkage in the cohort, roughly 5 DR-DQ haplotypes were treated as single units for association and clustering. Besides the first cohort of about 730 subjects, a separate validation cohort made up of roughly 120 different subjects was used.

Regarding this clone: Its specific antigen is unknown. No clone much larger than this one lies a single base away; base qualities are absent.

The cohort was made up of under 800 healthy bone marrow donors. Cohort members were all nominally healthy when sampled, although unrecorded immune exposures were likely present. The donor tested CMV seronegative, placing the donor among the 350 to 400 seronegative members of the cohort. A peripheral blood sample was provided by each donor, and peripheral blood mononuclear cells were used for TCR beta sequencing. Genomic DNA was extracted from the blood cell samples with the Qiagen DNeasy Blood Extraction Kit. Receptor libraries were prepared by the immunoSEQ multiplex PCR assay. For the multiplex PCR, a mixture combining 60 forward primers for TCR Vbeta segments and 13 reverse primers for TCR Jbeta segments was used. The CDR3 region of rearranged TCR beta genes was amplified from genomic DNA with a multiplex PCR assay. The Illumina HiSeq System was used to sequence the amplified TCR beta libraries as 87-base-pair reads. The paper's data handling went like this. A later analysis counted about 76 million unique TCR beta chains across the roughly 700 repertoires, and roughly 9.9 million of these chains were shared by at least two donors. Raw reads were error-corrected and collapsed into unique sequences with a nearest-neighbor algorithm that merged closely related sequences to remove PCR and sequencing errors. CDR3 sequences were aligned to IMGT reference sequences to assign V, D and J gene segments. For a sequence to be retained, a match of at least six nucleotides was required to both a V gene segment and a J gene segment. Rearrangements were classified as productive when the CDR3 lacked stop codons and remained in frame with V and J, and all other rearrangements were classified as non-productive. Following IMGT convention, CDR3 was defined as the stretch from the second conserved V-encoded cysteine to the conserved J-encoded phenylalanine. The earlier analysis of approximately 500 of the donors excluded sequences that lacked an unambiguous match to a single V gene segment. In an earlier analysis of a few hundred of the donors, V segments were called functional above 56.7% productive rearrangements and were called segregating when the between-donor standard deviation exceeded 5%. A statistical classification framework was built for diagnosing cytomegalovirus status from the catalog of TCR beta chain sequences. V and J gene assignment, in a later analysis, came from comparing TCR nucleotide sequences with IMGT/GENE-DB human TR gene sequences. The TCRdist pipeline was used in a later analysis to assign CDR3 sequences and most-parsimonious VDJ recombination scenarios. In a later analysis, each TCR beta chain was defined by its CDR3 amino acid sequence together with its V-gene family, and reads lacking a unique V-gene family were excluded. As a way to deal with suspected cross-contamination and a sequencing artifact, a later analysis dropped 450 to 600 nucleotide sequences that were highly shared and had low generation probability. For each public chain, a later analysis derived a clonal expansion index from normalized ranks of inferred template counts within each repertoire. A later analysis computed generation probabilities with a VDJ recombination model fitted to out-of-frame rearrangements, and checked the results against IGoR. A later analysis scored TCR-TCR, TCR-HLA and TCR-CMV co-occurrence with hypergeometric tests, applying a repertoire-size bias correction to TCR pairs. In a later analysis, false discovery rates were estimated by permuting HLA or CMV assignments 20 times. In a later analysis, co-occurring TCRs were grouped with DBSCAN, and TCRdist sequence similarity was added when clustering was performed within HLA-allele-positive subsets. For co-occurrence clustering, repertoires with fewer than 30,000 or more than 120,000 public chains were excluded, along with a handful of repertoires with anomalous nucleotide sharing. TCRdb re-hosts the immuneACCESS table, in-frame sequences only. Its copies lack some clones; in the studies checked, an unresolved V gene accounts for under half of them, and the cause for the rest is not known. V and J calls and clone size are those listed in that table; D and trimming were worked out from the DNA. The sample table contains 120,000 or so clones; only one count was recorded for 81% of them. Of the sample, about 1.8% falls within the top ten clones.

The germline V gene specifies SGHTA as CDR1 and FQGNSA as CDR2. The CDR3 spans 16 residues, from the cysteine through the phenylalanine. The read is trimmed to its CDR3 DNA, 48 bases read in frame from base 1. V lost 3 bases and J lost 2 bases, and the count of bases not matched to a germline gene is 4. General study outcomes and caveats: Compared with the roughly 720-donor mean, donors in an Asian-associated ancestry cluster had fewer N-insertions in productive TCRs, according to a later genetic analysis. A cluster of highly shared sequence variants was judged likely to be a technical artifact of the sequencing pipeline. A further reported finding was that TCR beta sequences accurately predicted the HLA-A and HLA-B alleles for most subjects in the first cohort. In both the original and validation cohorts, the classifier was reported to diagnose cytomegalovirus status with high specificity and sensitivity. Most CMV-associated TCR beta chains appeared to be HLA-restricted in a later analysis, and the HLA associations seemed to be driven largely by CMV exposure. Specific HLA alleles were associated with roughly 17,000 TCR beta sequences at a false discovery rate of 0.05 in a later analysis. Correlated functional status among segregating V segments might reflect linkage disequilibrium, but an unknown experimental factor could not be ruled out. V-gene and J-gene trimming of TCR beta chains was associated with a missense DCLRE1C variant in a later genetic analysis, and the association was replicated in an independent cohort. Some IMGT-functional V segments, including TRBV6-2 and TRBV6-3, could not be told apart with the 87-base-pair reads, so those segments were excluded. Assigning TCR associations to individual alleles was difficult when HLA alleles, especially DR and DQ, strongly co-occurred. In this cohort, only TCR beta chains were sequenced, and detectable features were limited by the absence of alpha or paired-chain data. According to a later analysis, TCR association rates differed among HLA loci, with DRB1 alleles showing the most associated TCRs and HLA-C alleles showing the fewest. A total of 150 or so TCR beta chains were listed by the study as associated with cytomegalovirus. Sequencing depth was assumed to be roughly uniform across donors in the presence/absence analyses, though that assumption may not hold. In vitro tests confirmed that a few of the cytomegalovirus-associated TCR beta chains recognize cytomegalovirus antigens. Most TCR sequences were observed very rarely across donors, whereas some public TCRs were present in many individuals. In an earlier analysis of a few hundred of the donors, most TCR beta V segments were observed in productive rearrangements about 87% or about 30% of the time, broadly matching IMGT annotations. In a later analysis, several top co-occurrence clusters were reported to appear linked to parvovirus B19, influenza, CMV and Epstein-Barr virus. In a later analysis, HLA-associated TCR beta chains were found to be more clonally expanded and to have lower generation probabilities than equally common non-associated chains. Because some donors lacked HLA typing at each locus, the association tests relied only on the typed subset. The authors suggested that the approach could potentially be generalized to other disease states and immunological phenotypes. Because counts were too low, roughly 17 rarely observed V segments, including chromosome 9 orphons, were left out of the earlier analysis of roughly 600 of the donors. The only immune exposure information available for the cohort was CMV serostatus.

The receptor chain draws on TRBV7-2 and TRBJ1-2; 12 bases in the junction line up with TRBD1. The sequencing input was PBMCs. The receptor comes from a man between 18 and 35 years old in good health and CMV-seronegative. Here is the DNA: TGTGCCAGCAGCTTGGGGGGACAGGGGGCCAACTATGGCTACACCTTC. Its amino acids are CASSLGGQGANYGYTF.